These T cell receptor beta chains were read from a single sample in a study of blood T cells in healthy people across ages. A single record per CDR3 protein comes from TCRdb applying MiXCR to the 5' RACE reads. The sample lists hundreds of thousands of distinct CDR3 sequences, about a third occurring once. The specimen sequenced was blood. The receptors stem from a woman older than 75 in good health. Each CDR3 is given with its conserved first and last residue. The order of the fields is D gene, clone size, V gene, J gene, CDR3 length, CDR3 DNA, CDR3 protein. A D gene is named only where the DNA matches it firmly. Rows give clone size only sometimes, using once, few, many, or a class for an expanded clone.

D: TRBD1
size: -
V: TRBV20-1
J: TRBJ1-2
length: 14
DNA: TGCAGTGCTAGTCAGGGGGTGCGATGGGACGGCTACACCTTC
CDR3: CSASQGVRWDGYTF

D: -
size: many
V: TRBV30
J: TRBJ2-3
length: 14
DNA: TGTGCCTGGAGTAGGGGGGTTAGCACAGATACGCAGTATTTT
CDR3: CAWSRGVSTDTQYF

D: -
size: many
V: TRBV7-2
J: TRBJ2-5
length: 12
DNA: TGTGCCAGCGGGGGTATCCAAGAGACCCAGTACTTC
CDR3: CASGGIQETQYF

D: TRBD1
size: -
V: TRBV2
J: TRBJ1-1
length: 13
DNA: TGTGCCAGCAGAACAGGGGTGGCCACTGAAGCTTTCTTT
CDR3: CASRTGVATEAFF

D: -
size: many
V: TRBV7-8
J: TRBJ2-1
length: 16
DNA: TGTGCCAGCAGCTTATATAGGATAAGCTCCTACAATGAGCAGTTCTTC
CDR3: CASSLYRISSYNEQFF

D: TRBD2
size: many
V: TRBV7-2
J: TRBJ2-1
length: 15
DNA: TGTGCCAGCAGCTTGTTACTAGCGGGGGCAGGCGAGCAGTTCTTC
CDR3: CASSLLLAGAGEQFF

D: -
size: -
V: TRBV7-6
J: TRBJ2-7
length: 14
DNA: TGTGCCGGCAGCTTACTCGCGGACTCCTACGAGCAGTACTTC
CDR3: CAGSLLADSYEQYF

D: TRBD2
size: many
V: TRBV20-1
J: TRBJ2-7
length: 14
DNA: TGCAGTGCTAGCCAACTAGCGGGGGTCTACGAGCAGTACTTC
CDR3: CSASQLAGVYEQYF

D: TRBD1
size: many
V: TRBV30
J: TRBJ2-5
length: 17
DNA: TGTGCCTGGAGTCAGGAGTCCGGGACAGGGGGCCGAGAGACCCAGTACTTC
CDR3: CAWSQESGTGGRETQYF

D: -
size: -
V: TRBV5-1
J: TRBJ2-3
length: 14
DNA: TGCGCCAGCAGCTGGGGCCCGGGAGAGGATACGCAGTATTTT
CDR3: CASSWGPGEDTQYF

D: -
size: -
V: TRBV29-1
J: TRBJ2-5
length: 14
DNA: TGCAGCCTAAGACAGGGACTGGTAAAAGAGACCCAGTACTTC
CDR3: CSLRQGLVKETQYF

D: TRBD2
size: many
V: TRBV5-1
J: TRBJ2-1
length: 18
DNA: TGCGCCAGCAGCTTGCGATCCGGGACTAGCGGGGGGCCCAATGAGCAGTTCTTC
CDR3: CASSLRSGTSGGPNEQFF

D: -
size: -
V: TRBV14
J: TRBJ2-5
length: 14
DNA: TGTGCCAGCAGCCATGATTCACAGGGACGGGAGCAGTACTTC
CDR3: CASSHDSQGREQYF

D: -
size: many
V: TRBV20-1
J: TRBJ2-5
length: 13
DNA: TGCAGTGCTTCCCTCGGGGGTCAAGAGACCCAGTACTTC
CDR3: CSASLGGQETQYF

D: -
size: few
V: TRBV29-1
J: TRBJ2-3
length: 13
DNA: TGCAGCGTTGGGGAGTCTCATATCGGTACGCAGTATTTT
CDR3: CSVGESHIGTQYF